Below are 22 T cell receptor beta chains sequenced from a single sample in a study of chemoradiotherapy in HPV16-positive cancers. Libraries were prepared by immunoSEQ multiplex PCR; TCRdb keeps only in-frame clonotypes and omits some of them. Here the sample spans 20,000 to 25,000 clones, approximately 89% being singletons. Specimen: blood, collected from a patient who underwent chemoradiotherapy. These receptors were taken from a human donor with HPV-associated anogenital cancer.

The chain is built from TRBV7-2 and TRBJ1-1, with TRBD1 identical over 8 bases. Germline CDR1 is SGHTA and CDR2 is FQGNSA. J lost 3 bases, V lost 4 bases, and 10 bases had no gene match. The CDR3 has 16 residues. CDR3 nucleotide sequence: TGTGCCAGCAGCTCAAACGACAGGGGCTCATACACTGAAGCTTTCTTT. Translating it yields CASSSNDRGSYTEAFF.

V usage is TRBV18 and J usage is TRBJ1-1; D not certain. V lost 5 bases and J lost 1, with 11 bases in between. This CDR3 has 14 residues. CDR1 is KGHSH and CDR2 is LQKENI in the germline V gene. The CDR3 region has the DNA TGTGCCAGCTCAACTGAGTCCGAGAACACTGAAGCTTTCTTT. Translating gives CASSTESENTEAFF.

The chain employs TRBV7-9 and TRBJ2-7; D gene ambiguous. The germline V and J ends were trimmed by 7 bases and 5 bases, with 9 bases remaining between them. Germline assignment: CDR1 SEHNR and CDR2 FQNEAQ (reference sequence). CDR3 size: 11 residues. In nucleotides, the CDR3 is TGTGCCAGCACCAACAGTGACGAGCAGTACTTC. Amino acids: CASTNSDEQYF.

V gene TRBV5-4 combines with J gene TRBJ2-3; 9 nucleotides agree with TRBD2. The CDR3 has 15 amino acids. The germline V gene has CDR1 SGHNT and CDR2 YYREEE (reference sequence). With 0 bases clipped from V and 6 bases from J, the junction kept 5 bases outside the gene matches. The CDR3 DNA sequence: TGTGCCAGCAGCTTGGTTAGCGGGAGCGTGGATACGCAGTATTTT. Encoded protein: CASSLVSGSVDTQYF.

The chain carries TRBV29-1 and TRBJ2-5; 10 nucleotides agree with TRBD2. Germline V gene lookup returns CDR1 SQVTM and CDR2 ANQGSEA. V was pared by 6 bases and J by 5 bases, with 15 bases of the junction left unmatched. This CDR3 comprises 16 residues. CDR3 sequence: CSVGMQAGGLGETQYF. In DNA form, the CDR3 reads TGCAGCGTGGGGATGCAAGCGGGAGGGCTTGGGGAGACCCAGTACTTC.

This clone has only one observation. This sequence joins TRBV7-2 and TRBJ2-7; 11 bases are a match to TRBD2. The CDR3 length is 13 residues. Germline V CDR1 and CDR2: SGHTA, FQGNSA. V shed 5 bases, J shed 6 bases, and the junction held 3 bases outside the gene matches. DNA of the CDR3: TGTGCCAGCAGCCCGGGACTAGCGGTCGAGCAGTACTTC. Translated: CASSPGLAVEQYF.

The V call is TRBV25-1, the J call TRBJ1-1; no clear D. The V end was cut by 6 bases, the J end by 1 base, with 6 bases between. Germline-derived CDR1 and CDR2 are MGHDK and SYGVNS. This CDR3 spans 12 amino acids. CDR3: CASRAGNTEAFF. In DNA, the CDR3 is TGTGCCAGCAGGGCCGGGAACACTGAAGCTTTCTTT.

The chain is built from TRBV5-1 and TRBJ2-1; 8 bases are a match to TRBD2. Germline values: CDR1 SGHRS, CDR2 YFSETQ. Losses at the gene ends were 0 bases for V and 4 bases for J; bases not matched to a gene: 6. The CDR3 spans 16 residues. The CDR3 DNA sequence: TGCGCCAGCAGCTTGGTTTTACGGGGGGGGTACAATGAGCAGTTCTTC. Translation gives CASSLVLRGGYNEQFF. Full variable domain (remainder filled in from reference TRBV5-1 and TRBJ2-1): KAGVTQTPRYLIKTRGQQVTLSCSPISGHRSVSWYQQTPGQGLQFLFEYFSETQRNKGNFPGRFSGRQFSNSRSEMNVSTLELGDSALYLCASSLVLRGGYNEQFFGPGTRLTVL.

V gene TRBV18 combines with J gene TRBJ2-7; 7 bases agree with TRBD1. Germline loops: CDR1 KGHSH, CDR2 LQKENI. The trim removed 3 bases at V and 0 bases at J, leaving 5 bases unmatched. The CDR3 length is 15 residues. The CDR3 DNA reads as TGTGCCAGCTCACCTTTGGGACAGAACTCCTACGAGCAGTACTTC. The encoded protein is CASSPLGQNSYEQYF.

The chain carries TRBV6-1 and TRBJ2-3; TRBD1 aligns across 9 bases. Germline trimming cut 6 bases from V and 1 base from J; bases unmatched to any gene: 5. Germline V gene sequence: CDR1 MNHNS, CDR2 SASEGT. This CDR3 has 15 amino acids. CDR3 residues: CASSRDRARTDTQYF. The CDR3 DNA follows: TGTGCCAGCAGCCGGGACAGGGCTCGCACAGATACGCAGTATTTT.

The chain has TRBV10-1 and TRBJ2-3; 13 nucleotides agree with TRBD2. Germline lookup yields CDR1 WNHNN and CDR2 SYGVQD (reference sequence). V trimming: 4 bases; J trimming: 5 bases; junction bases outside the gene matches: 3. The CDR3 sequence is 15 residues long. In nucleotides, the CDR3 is TGCGCCAGCAGTGTACTAGCGGGAGGGTTAGATACGCAGTATTTT. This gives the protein CASSVLAGGLDTQYF.

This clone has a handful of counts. The CDR3 sequence: CASRGQDSYNEQFF. CDR3 nucleotides: TGTGCCAGTAGGGGACAGGATTCCTACAATGAGCAGTTCTTC. The rearrangement uses TRBV19 and TRBJ2-1; 8 bases fit TRBD1. This CDR3 contains 14 residues. J was trimmed by 1 base and V by 6 bases; bases with no gene match: 2. Germline V lookup: CDR1 LNHDA, CDR2 SQIVND (reference sequence).

The DNA of the CDR3 is TGTGCCAGCTCACCACTGGGACTCTCCAATTCGAACACTGAAGCTTTCTTT. Translated, it gives CASSPLGLSNSNTEAFF. The rearrangement uses TRBV18 and TRBJ1-1, with D possibly being TRBD1 (5 bases). This CDR3 region has 17 residues. Germline CDR1 KGHSH, CDR2 LQKENI. The V end lost 1 base, the J end lost 1 base, and 16 bases lay between the germline ends.

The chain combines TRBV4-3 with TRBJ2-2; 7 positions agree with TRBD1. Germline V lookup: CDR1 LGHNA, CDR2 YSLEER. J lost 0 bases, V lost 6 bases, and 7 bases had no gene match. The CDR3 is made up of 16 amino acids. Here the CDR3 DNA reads TGCGCCAGCAGTCGAGCTGGGACAGCGAACACCGGGGAGCTGTTTTTT. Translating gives CASSRAGTANTGELFF.

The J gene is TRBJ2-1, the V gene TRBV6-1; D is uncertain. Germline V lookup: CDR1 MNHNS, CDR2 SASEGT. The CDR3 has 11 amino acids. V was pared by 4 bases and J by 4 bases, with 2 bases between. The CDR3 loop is CASSVYNEQFF. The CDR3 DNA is TGTGCCAGCAGTGTATACAATGAGCAGTTCTTC.

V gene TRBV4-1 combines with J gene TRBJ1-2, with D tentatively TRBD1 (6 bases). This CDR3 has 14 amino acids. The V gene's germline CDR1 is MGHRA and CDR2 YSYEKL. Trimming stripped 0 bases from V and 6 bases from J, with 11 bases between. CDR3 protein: CASSQEGQKDGYTF. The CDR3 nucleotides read TGCGCCAGCAGCCAAGAGGGACAAAAAGATGGCTACACCTTC.

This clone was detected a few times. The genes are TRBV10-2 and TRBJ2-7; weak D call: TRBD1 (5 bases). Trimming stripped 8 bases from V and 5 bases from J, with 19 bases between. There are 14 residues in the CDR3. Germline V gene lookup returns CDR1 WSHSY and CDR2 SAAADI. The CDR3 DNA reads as TGCGCCAGCTGGTCGGTGGGGCGTTTCGACGAGCAGTACTTC. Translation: CASWSVGRFDEQYF.

CDR3 amino acids: CSARLINEQFF. The CDR3, as DNA: TGCAGTGCTAGGTTAATCAATGAGCAGTTCTTC. The V gene is TRBV20-1, the J gene TRBJ2-1; no definite D call. The CDR3 contains 11 residues. The germline V gene encodes CDR1 DFQATT and CDR2 SNEGSKA (reference sequence). V was clipped by 3 bases and J by 6 bases, with 6 bases between them.

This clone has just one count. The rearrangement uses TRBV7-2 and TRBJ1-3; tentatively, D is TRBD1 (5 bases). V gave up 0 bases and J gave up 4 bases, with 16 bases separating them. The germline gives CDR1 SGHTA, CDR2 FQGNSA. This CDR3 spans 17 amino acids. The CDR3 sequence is CASSLALSGVTGNTIYF. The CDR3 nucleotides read TGTGCCAGCAGCTTAGCGCTTTCGGGGGTAACAGGAAACACCATATATTTT.

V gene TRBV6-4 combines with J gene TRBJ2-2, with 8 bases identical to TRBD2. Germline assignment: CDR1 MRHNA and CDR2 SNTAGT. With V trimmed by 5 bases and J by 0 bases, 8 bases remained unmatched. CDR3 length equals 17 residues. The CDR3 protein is CASSLAGAGANTGELFF. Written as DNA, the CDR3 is TGTGCCAGCAGTCTTGCAGGAGCGGGAGCGAACACCGGGGAGCTGTTTTTT.

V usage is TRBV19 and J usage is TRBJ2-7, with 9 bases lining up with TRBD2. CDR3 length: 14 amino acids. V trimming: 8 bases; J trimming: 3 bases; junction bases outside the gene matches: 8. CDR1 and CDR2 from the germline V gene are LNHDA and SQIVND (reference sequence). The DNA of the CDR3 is TGTGCCAGTTCTGGAGTAGCGGGAGTCTACGAGCAGTACTTC. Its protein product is CASSGVAGVYEQYF.

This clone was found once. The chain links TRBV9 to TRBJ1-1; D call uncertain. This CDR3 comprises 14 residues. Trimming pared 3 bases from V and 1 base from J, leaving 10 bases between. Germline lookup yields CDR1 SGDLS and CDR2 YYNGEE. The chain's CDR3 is CASSAGSGNTEAFF. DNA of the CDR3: TGTGCCAGCAGCGCCGGGTCGGGGAACACTGAAGCTTTCTTT.